This T cell receptor (beta chain) was recovered during a study of T cells after yellow fever vaccination. Findings of the study overall: The secondary response was weaker, and its peak arrived faster, on day 5 versus 15. A large majority of primary-vaccination clones showed up again after the booster (roughly 95% CD4, about 87% CD8). Few clonotypes appeared in both CD4 and CD8 compartments.

CDR3 size: 14 residues. The germline CDR1 and CDR2 sequences are SGHRS and YFSETQ. The V end lost 4 bases, the J end lost 5 bases, and 15 bases lay between the germline ends. The 5'RACE template-switching step produced TCR cDNA and added a universal primer site and UMIs. TCRdb re-called the 5' RACE reads through MiXCR, storing one row per CDR3 protein. This table holds about 50,000 distinct CDR3 sequences, 7% to 9% found once. This clonotype has at least ten counts. Its matching antigen is unknown. This sequence was found in a man aged 18 to 29 who received the YFV17D yellow fever vaccine. The chain is built from TRBV5-1 and TRBJ1-1; D unresolved. This specimen was CD8+ T cells sorted from PBMCs, taken approximately 16 days after the first yellow fever vaccination. This chain's CDR3 is CASSAGSGRTEAFF. The CDR3 nucleotides are TGCGCCAGCAGCGCAGGCTCCGGACGGACTGAAGCTTTCTTT.